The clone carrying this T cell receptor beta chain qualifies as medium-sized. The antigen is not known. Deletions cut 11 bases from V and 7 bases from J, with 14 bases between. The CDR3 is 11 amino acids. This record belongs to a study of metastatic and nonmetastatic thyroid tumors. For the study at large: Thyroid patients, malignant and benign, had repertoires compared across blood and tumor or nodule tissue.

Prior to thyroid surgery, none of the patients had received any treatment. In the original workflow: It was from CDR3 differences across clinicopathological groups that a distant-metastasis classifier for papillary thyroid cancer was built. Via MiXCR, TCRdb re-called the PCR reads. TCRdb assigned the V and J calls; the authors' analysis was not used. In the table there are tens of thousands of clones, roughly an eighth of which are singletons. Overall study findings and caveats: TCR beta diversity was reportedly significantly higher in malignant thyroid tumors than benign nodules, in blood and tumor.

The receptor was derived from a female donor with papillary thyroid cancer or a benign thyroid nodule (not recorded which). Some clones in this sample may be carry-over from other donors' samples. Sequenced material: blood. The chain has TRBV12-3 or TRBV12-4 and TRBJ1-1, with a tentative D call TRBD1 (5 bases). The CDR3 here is CACGSGGEAFF. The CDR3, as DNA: TGTGCCTGTGGCTCTGGGGGTGAAGCTTTCTTT.